A single sample gave rise to the 7 T cell receptor beta chains below, sequenced in a study of blood T cell repertoires in COVID-19. Data came from immunoSEQ multiplex PCR; TCRdb stores just in-frame clones and leaves some out. The sample carries more than 15,000 clones, around nine tenths recorded once. The sequencing input was peripheral blood. Every receptor here comes from a middle-aged man with active COVID-19.

This chain joins TRBV5-8 and TRBJ1-5, with D possibly TRBD1 on 6 matching bases. The V gene lost 0 bases and the J gene lost 6 bases, with 13 bases spanning the gap. The CDR3 is 15 amino acids. Germline V gene sequence: CDR1 SGHTS, CDR2 YDEGEE. CDR3 sequence (DNA): TGTGCCAGCAGCTTGGTTAGGGGGTTAGGTCAGCCCCAGCATTTT. Translation: CASSLVRGLGQPQHF.

The V gene is TRBV5-1, the J gene TRBJ2-1; the match to TRBD2 covers 7 bases. The CDR3 covers 14 residues. Germline CDR1 reads SGHRS; CDR2 reads YFSETQ. V trimming: 7 bases; J trimming: 5 bases; junction bases outside the gene matches: 9. The CDR3 sequence is CASAGASGHNEQFF. CDR3 in DNA: TGCGCCAGCGCCGGGGCTAGCGGCCACAATGAGCAGTTCTTC. Full variable domain (outside the CDR3, taken from reference TRBV5-1 and TRBJ2-1): KAGVTQTPRYLIKTRGQQVTLSCSPISGHRSVSWYQQTPGQGLQFLFEYFSETQRNKGNFPGRFSGRQFSNSRSEMNVSTLELGDSALYLCASAGASGHNEQFFGPGTRLTVL.

This clone turned up a few times. The V gene is TRBV9, the J gene TRBJ2-1; 7 positions match TRBD2. CDR1 and CDR2 (germline): SGDLS, YYNGEE. The ends lost 3 bases at V and 5 bases at J; junction bases unmatched: 8. The CDR3 length is 15 residues. CDR3 DNA: TGTGCCAGCAGCGCCGGTGGGACTACCGACAATGAGCAGTTCTTC. It translates to CASSAGGTTDNEQFF. The entire variable domain, with the rest obtained from reference TRBV9 and TRBJ2-1, is as follows: DSGVTQTPKHLITATGQRVTLRCSPRSGDLSVYWYQQSLDQGLQFLIQYYNGEERAKGNILERFSAQQFPDLHSELNLSSLELGDSALYFCASSAGGTTDNEQFFGPGTRLTVL.

In its sample, this clone was seen a few times. The chain joins TRBV27 to TRBJ2-1; weak D call: TRBD1 (6 bases). Trimming left V 8 bases short and J 3 bases short, with 11 bases between. Per the germline V gene, CDR1 is MNHEY and CDR2 is SMNVEV (reference sequence). The CDR3 sequence is 13 residues long. CDR3 protein: CASADSNYNEQFF. The CDR3 DNA is TGTGCCAGCGCGGACAGCAACTACAATGAGCAGTTCTTC.

As to this clone: A junction end diverges from the germline sequence, so it may reflect a read error. The genes are TRBV29-1 and TRBJ2-3, with 11 bases lining up with TRBD2. Germline CDR1 reads SQVTM; CDR2 reads ANQGSEA. The length of the CDR3 is 14 residues. CDR3 region: CSVEVAGGPETQYF. The CDR3, as DNA: TGCAGCGTTGAAGTAGCGGGAGGGCCAGAGACGCAGTATTTT.

V and J are TRBV7-2 and TRBJ1-1, with 9 bases matching TRBD1. In germline, CDR1 is SGHTA, CDR2 FQGNSA. The V gene end was trimmed by 3 bases and the J gene end by 4 bases; junction bases not matched to a gene: 0. The CDR3 runs to 13 residues. CDR3 bases: TGTGCCAGCAGCTTGGACAGGGGCACTGAAGCTTTCTTT. As protein: CASSLDRGTEAFF.

The chain combines TRBV4-1 with TRBJ2-2, with a possible D match to TRBD1 (5 bases). The length of the CDR3 is 15 residues. In germline, CDR1 is MGHRA, CDR2 YSYEKL. V was shortened by 1 base and J by 1 base, with 7 bases between the two germline ends. As DNA, the CDR3 is TGCGCCAGCAGCCAAGCCAGGGTGAACACCGGGGAGCTGTTTTTT. It codes for CASSQARVNTGELFF.